This TCR beta chain was found in a study of CD8+ T cells in alopecia areata. Study-wide points: Among patients, TCR sharing was less clear than in mice, a difference possibly due in part to HLA diversity in the patient population. An increase in clonality over normal scalp was evident in lesional scalp, especially alopecia totalis/universalis.

Note on this clone: Its antigen remains unidentified.

cDNA serving as the sequencing template came from extracted, reverse transcribed RNA. Only in-frame clones appear in the TCRdb table, and some are missing; sequencing was by immunoSEQ multiplex PCR. Here the sample spans roughly 100,000 clones, 55% being singletons. There are 14 residues in the CDR3. Germline CDR1 reads SGDLS; CDR2 reads YYNGEE. Trimming left V 0 bases short and J 2 bases short, with 8 bases between. PBMCs, the starting material, were the source of sorted CD4+ and CD8+ T cells. The J gene is TRBJ2-5, the V gene TRBV9, with D perhaps given as TRBD1 or TRBD2 (5 bases each). The sample taken for sequencing was CD4+ T cells sorted from blood. This TCR came from a human donor in good health. Written as DNA, the CDR3 is TGTGCCAGCAGCGTAGCGGGGCCTCAAGAGACCCAGTACTTC. This sequence encodes CASSVAGPQETQYF.